The subject of this entry is one TCR beta chain. The V end was cut by 4 bases, the J end by 2 bases, with 12 bases between. CDR1 SQVTM and CDR2 ANQGSEA come from the germline V gene. The CDR3 is 15 residues long. These data belong to a study of T cell responses to AZD1222 COVID-19 vaccine. Produced via immunoSEQ multiplex PCR; TCRdb's table is partial and in-frame only. This table has around 190,000 clones, roughly 88% appearing once. The sample here was peripheral blood, taken 28 days after the second AZD1222 dose. This sequence originates from an adult who received the AZD1222 COVID-19 vaccine. The V gene is TRBV29-1, the J gene TRBJ2-6; tentatively, D is TRBD1 or TRBD2 (7 bases each). DNA for the CDR3: TGCAGCGTTGGACAGGGAGGGGCTGGGGCCAACGTCCTGACTTTC. It encodes CSVGQGGAGANVLTF.